Following are 18 T cell receptor beta chains from one sample sequenced in a study of PD-L1 blockade in urothelial cancer. Only in-frame clones appear in the TCRdb table, and some are missing; sequencing was by immunoSEQ multiplex PCR. The sample holds about 52,000 clones, about 72% seen once. Sequencing used PBMCs, obtained around atezolizumab (anti-PD-L1) treatment. These receptors came from an older man with urothelial cancer.

The gene calls are TRBV5-1 and TRBJ2-3; 11 bases match TRBD2. In germline, CDR1 is SGHRS, CDR2 YFSETQ. CDR3 length: 16 residues. The trim removed 2 bases at V and 2 bases at J, leaving 4 bases unmatched. CDR3 residues: CASSFGTSGFTDTQYF. CDR3 coding DNA: TGCGCCAGCAGCTTCGGGACTAGCGGATTCACAGATACGCAGTATTTT.

V and J are TRBV5-8 and TRBJ2-3; 8 bases line up with TRBD1. The CDR3 has 13 residues. V gave up 2 bases and J gave up 7 bases; unmatched junction bases: 3. Germline assignment: CDR1 SGHTS and CDR2 YDEGEE. This CDR3 reads CASSFRGQNTQYF. The CDR3 region has the DNA TGTGCCAGCAGCTTCAGGGGGCAGAATACGCAGTATTTT.

The CDR3 sequence is CATRTDTDTQYF. The CDR3 DNA reads as TGTGCCACTAGGACTGACACAGATACGCAGTATTTT. The chain links TRBV2 to TRBJ2-3, with D possibly being TRBD2 (5 bases). Between the trimmed V and J ends, which lost 10 bases and 2 bases, there was a span of 10 bases. The germline gives CDR1 SNHLY, CDR2 FYNNEI. This CDR3 contains 12 residues.

This sequence joins TRBV25-1 and TRBJ2-2, with a weak D call TRBD1 (6 bases). V shed 3 bases and J shed 4 bases, with 12 bases lying between them. The germline CDR1 and CDR2 sequences are MGHDK and SYGVNS. The CDR3 consists of 15 residues. The CDR3 bases are TGTGCCAGCAGTGATAGGGCAGGGGCCACCGGGGAGCTGTTTTTT. The encoded protein is CASSDRAGATGELFF.

The genes are TRBV4-1 and TRBJ1-1; no reliable D call. Per the germline V gene, CDR1 is MGHRA and CDR2 is YSYEKL. V was trimmed by 7 bases and J by 2 bases, leaving 11 bases between them. The CDR3 is 13 residues long. CDR3 DNA sequence: TGCGCCAGCATGTTAGGCGGAAACACTGAAGCTTTCTTT. The encoded protein is CASMLGGNTEAFF.

This chain joins TRBV6-1 and TRBJ2-7; 7 positions match TRBD1. The CDR3 runs to 15 residues. Germline values: CDR1 MNHNS, CDR2 SASEGT. V lost 7 bases, J lost 0 bases, and 9 bases stayed unmatched. CDR3 in DNA: TGTGCCAGCACGTCGGGACAGCCGAGCTCCTACGAGCAGTACTTC. The encoded protein is CASTSGQPSSYEQYF.

The gene calls are TRBV15 and TRBJ2-3; no firm D call. The germline gives CDR1 LNHNV, CDR2 YYDKDF (reference sequence). The CDR3 spans 14 residues. V was shortened by 1 base and J by 8 bases, with 13 bases between the two germline ends. The CDR3 sequence: CATSRVGYLATQYF. CDR3 nucleotide sequence: TGTGCCACCAGCAGAGTGGGCTATTTGGCTACGCAGTATTTT. Full variable domain (rest looked up from reference TRBV15 and TRBJ2-3): DAMVIQNPRYQVTQFGKPVTLSCSQTLNHNVMYWYQQKSSQAPKLLFHYYDKDFNNEADTPDNFQSRRPNTSFCFLDIRSPGLGDTAMYLCATSRVGYLATQYFGPGTRLTVL.

This clone was counted only a few times. V and J are TRBV19 and TRBJ1-2; D might be TRBD1 (5 bases). The CDR3 sequence is 12 residues long. Between the trimmed V and J ends, which lost 10 bases and 3 bases, there was a span of 12 bases. Germline V CDR1 and CDR2: LNHDA, SQIVND (reference sequence). The DNA of the CDR3 is TGTGCCACCGAGGACACTTACTATGGCTACACCTTC. This encodes CATEDTYYGYTF.

This clone came up once. The rearrangement links TRBV27 to TRBJ2-1, with D unresolved. The germline V gene has CDR1 MNHEY and CDR2 SMNVEV (reference sequence). This CDR3 region has 14 residues. V was trimmed by 4 bases and J by 5 bases, leaving 12 bases between them. CDR3 loop: CASSYSVVNNEQFF. In DNA form, the CDR3 reads TGTGCCAGCAGTTACTCGGTGGTTAACAATGAGCAGTTCTTC.

J is TRBJ1-2 and V is TRBV5-4; D is possibly TRBD1 (6 bases). Trimming left V 0 bases short and J 6 bases short, with 15 bases between. CDR1 and CDR2 (germline): SGHNT, YYREEE (reference sequence). This CDR3 has 15 residues. The CDR3 DNA reads TGTGCCAGCAGCTTGGTCCAGGGGCAGACTCATGGCTACACCTTC. Encoded protein: CASSLVQGQTHGYTF.

The CDR3 protein is CASSPTGGWETQYF. DNA for the CDR3: TGTGCCAGCAGCCCCACAGGGGGGTGGGAGACCCAGTACTTC. This rearrangement joins TRBV7-2 to TRBJ2-5; TRBD1 matches 8 bases. J lost 5 bases, V lost 5 bases, and 7 bases had no gene match. CDR1 is SGHTA and CDR2 is FQGNSA in the germline V gene. This CDR3 spans 14 amino acids.

The chain couples TRBV27 to TRBJ2-3; 8 bases line up with TRBD2. Germline V lookup: CDR1 MNHEY, CDR2 SMNVEV (reference sequence). CDR3 length: 16 residues. Trimming cost V 7 bases and J 3 bases; bases outside gene matches: 12. The CDR3 loop is CASKKRAGDRTDTQYF. DNA of the CDR3: TGTGCCAGCAAAAAAAGAGCGGGAGATCGGACAGATACGCAGTATTTT.

The chain links TRBV9 to TRBJ2-2; 10 positions match TRBD1. Germline V lookup: CDR1 SGDLS, CDR2 YYNGEE. Trimming removed 2 bases from V and 7 bases from J; junction bases left unmatched: 5. The length of the CDR3 is 15 residues. The CDR3 DNA follows: TGTGCCAGCAGCGTCAGACAGGGGGCTGTCGGGGAGCTGTTTTTT. This codes for CASSVRQGAVGELFF.

This chain joins TRBV30 and TRBJ1-2; D is unresolved. Germline-derived CDR1 and CDR2 are GTSNPN and SVGIG (reference sequence). With 6 bases removed from V and 3 bases from J, the gap between germline ends came to 5 bases. The CDR3 is 10 residues long. The CDR3 protein is CACRHYGYTF. In DNA form, the CDR3 reads TGTGCCTGCCGTCACTATGGCTACACCTTC.

The chain has TRBV5-4 and TRBJ2-7; possible D gene TRBD2, 6 bases. V gave up 0 bases and J gave up 7 bases, with 17 bases separating them. The CDR3 length is 15 residues. CDR1 is SGHNT, CDR2 YYREEE, per germline (reference sequence). For the CDR3, the DNA is TGTGCCAGCAGCTTGGGGGGAGGCCACCTACGGGAGCAGTACTTC. Residues: CASSLGGGHLREQYF.

The J gene is TRBJ2-3, the V gene TRBV29-1, with 14 positions matching TRBD2. The V segment lost 4 bases and the J segment 4 bases; nucleotides outside the gene matches: 1. CDR3 length: 14 amino acids. The V gene's germline CDR1 is SQVTM and CDR2 ANQGSEA. The CDR3 DNA reads as TGCAGCGTTGGGGGACTAGCGGGGGCAGATACGCAGTATTTT. This sequence encodes CSVGGLAGADTQYF.

The DNA for the CDR3 is TGTGCCAGCAGTCGCGGACAGTTTAATCAGCCCCAGCATTTT. Translation: CASSRGQFNQPQHF. The V and J genes are TRBV7-9 and TRBJ1-5; the D gene is possibly TRBD1 (6 bases). The CDR3 loop spans 14 amino acids. Per germline, CDR1 SEHNR and CDR2 FQNEAQ (reference sequence). V lost 6 bases and J 4 bases, leaving 13 bases between the germline ends.

The gene calls are TRBV21-1 and TRBJ2-3; the D segment call TRBD1 is taken from the table without a DNA check. TRBV21-1 is a documented pseudogene. The length of the CDR3 is 14 residues. In DNA form, the CDR3 reads TGTGCCAGCAGCCACAGGGTGGAGACAGATACGCAGTATTTT. The encoded protein is CASSHRVETDTQYF.